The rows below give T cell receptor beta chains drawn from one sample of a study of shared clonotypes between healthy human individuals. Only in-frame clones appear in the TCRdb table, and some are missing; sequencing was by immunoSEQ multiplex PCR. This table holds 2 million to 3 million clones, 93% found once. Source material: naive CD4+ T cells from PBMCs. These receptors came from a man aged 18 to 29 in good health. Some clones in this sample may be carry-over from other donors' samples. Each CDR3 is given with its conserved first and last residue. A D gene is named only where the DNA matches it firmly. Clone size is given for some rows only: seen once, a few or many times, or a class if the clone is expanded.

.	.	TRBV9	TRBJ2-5	TGTGCCAGCAGCCGGGGGCTCAGAGAGACCCAGTACTTC	CASSRGLRETQYF
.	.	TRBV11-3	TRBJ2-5	TGTGCCAGCCTCCCCGTTCAGGAGACCCAGTACTTC	CASLPVQETQYF
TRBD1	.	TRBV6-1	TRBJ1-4	TGTGCCACCCGAGCCGGACAGGGAATCGAAAAACTGTTTTTT	CATRAGQGIEKLFF
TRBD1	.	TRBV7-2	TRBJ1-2	TGTGCCAGCAGCTTAGCTCCGGGACAGAACTATGGCTACACCTTC	CASSLAPGQNYGYTF
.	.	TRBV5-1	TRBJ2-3	TGCGCCAGCAGCAGTCCCCCTAAAGATACGCAGTATTTT	CASSSPPKDTQYF
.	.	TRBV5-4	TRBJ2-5	TGTGCCAGCAGCCCCGGAGGGGGGGTGGGGACCCAGTACTTC	CASSPGGGVGTQYF
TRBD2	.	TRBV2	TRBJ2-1	TGTGCCAGCAGCGGACTAGCGGGGACCCCCATAGAGCAGTTCTTC	CASSGLAGTPIEQFF
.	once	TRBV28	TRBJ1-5	TGTGCCAGCAGTTTAGGGGCAGGGGAAGGTCAGCCCCAGCATTTT	CASSLGAGEGQPQHF
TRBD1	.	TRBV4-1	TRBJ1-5	TGCGCCAGCAGCCAAGATGTGGGACAGGGGTATCAGCCCCAGCATTTT	CASSQDVGQGYQPQHF
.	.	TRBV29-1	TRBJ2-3	TGCAGCGCCGGAGGGGGGGCCACAGATACGCAGTATTTT	CSAGGGATDTQYF
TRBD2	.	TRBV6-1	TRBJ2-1	TGTGCCAGCAGTGATACCAGCGGGAGGGCCCACGGTAGTGAGCAGTTCTTC	CASSDTSGRAHGSEQFF
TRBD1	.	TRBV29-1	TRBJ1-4	TGCAGCGTAGCAGACACAGGGGGCAGGTTTAACAATGAAAAACTGTTTTTT	CSVADTGGRFNNEKLFF
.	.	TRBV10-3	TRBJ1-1	TGTGCCATCAGTGAAGGACTCAGGAACACTGAAGCTTTCTTT	CAISEGLRNTEAFF
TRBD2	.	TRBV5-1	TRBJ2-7	TGCGCCAGCAGCTTAGCCTCGGGCGGGAGCGAGCAGTACTTC	CASSLASGGSEQYF
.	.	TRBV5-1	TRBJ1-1	TGCGCCAGCAGCGCCCGGCCGCGGGGTGTCACTGAAGCTTTCTTT	CASSARPRGVTEAFF
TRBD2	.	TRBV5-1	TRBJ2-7	TGCGCCAGCAGCCAATTTACTAGCGGGAGTTCCTACGAGCAGTACTTC	CASSQFTSGSSYEQYF
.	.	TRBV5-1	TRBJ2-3	TGCGCCAGCAGCCAAAACCGAGGGGGGAGCACAGATACGCAGTATTTT	CASSQNRGGSTDTQYF
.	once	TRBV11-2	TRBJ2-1	TGTGCCAGCAGCAAGAGAGGGTACAATGAGCAGTTCTTC	CASSKRGYNEQFF
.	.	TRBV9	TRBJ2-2	TGTGCCAGCAGCCCTCTCGCGGAGGCCGGGGAGCTGTTTTTT	CASSPLAEAGELFF
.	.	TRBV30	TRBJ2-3	TGTGCCTGGAGTAAGGGGGGCGGAGATACGCAGTATTTT	CAWSKGGGDTQYF
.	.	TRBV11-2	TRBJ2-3	TGTGCCAGCAGCCAGACTAGGCGCCGAGATACGCAGTATTTT	CASSQTRRRDTQYF
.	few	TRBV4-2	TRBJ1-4	TGTGCCAGCAGCCAATCCCGTGCCCCTGAAAAACTGTTTTTT	CASSQSRAPEKLFF
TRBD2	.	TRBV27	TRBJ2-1	TGTGCCAGCAGTTACTTAGCGGGTTACAATGAGCAGTTCTTC	CASSYLAGYNEQFF
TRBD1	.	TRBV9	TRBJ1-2	TGTGCCAGCAGCTCCCCAGGGGGGAATGGCTACACCTTC	CASSSPGGNGYTF
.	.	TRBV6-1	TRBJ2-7	TGTGCCAGCAGTGAAGCAGGGACGGAGGTATACGAGCAGTACTTC	CASSEAGTEVYEQYF
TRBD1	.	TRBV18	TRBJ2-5	TGTGCCAGCTCGCCTGAGGGGGCATCGGCCCAGTACTTC	CASSPEGASAQYF
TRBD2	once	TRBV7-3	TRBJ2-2	TGTGCCAGCAGCTTAGGGGCGGGAGGGCCGAGGAACACCGGGGAGCTGTTTTTT	CASSLGAGGPRNTGELFF
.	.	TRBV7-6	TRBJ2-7	TGTGCCAGCAGCCTTGGCCGTGGGGGGCCCTACGAGCAGTACTTC	CASSLGRGGPYEQYF
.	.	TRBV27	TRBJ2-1	TGTGCCAGCAGTTACGGAGGGAATGAGCAGTTCTTC	CASSYGGNEQFF
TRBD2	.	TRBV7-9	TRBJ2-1	TGTGCCAGCAGCTCAGGACTAGCGGGAGGACGCTACAATGAGCAGTTCTTC	CASSSGLAGGRYNEQFF
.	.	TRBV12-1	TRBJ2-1	TGTGCCAGCAGCTTTGAAGGGGGAATTGAGCAGTTCTTC	CASSFEGGIEQFF
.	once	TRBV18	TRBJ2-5	TGTGCCAGCTCACCAGGGCGGACCCAAGAGACCCAGTACTTC	CASSPGRTQETQYF
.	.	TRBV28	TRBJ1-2	TGTGCCAGCAGCGGGGGACTTAACTATGGCTACACCTTC	CASSGGLNYGYTF
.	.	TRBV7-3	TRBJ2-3	TGTGCCAGTGGGCCAGGGCCCAAGGGTACAGATACGCAGTATTTT	CASGPGPKGTDTQYF
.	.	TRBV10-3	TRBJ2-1	TGTGCCATCAGTGATCGCAGGGCCGCCTACAATGAGCAGTTCTTC	CAISDRRAAYNEQFF
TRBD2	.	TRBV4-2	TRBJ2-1	TGTGCCAGCAGCCAGCTCCCGCCAGCGGGAGATTCCCCCTACAATGAGCAGTTCTTC	CASSQLPPAGDSPYNEQFF
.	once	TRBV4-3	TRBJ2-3	TGCGCCAGCAGCCGTCTAGCGAGCACAGATACGCAGTATTTT	CASSRLASTDTQYF
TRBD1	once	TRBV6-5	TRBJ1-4	TGTGCCAGCGCCAGGGGGGCATTCTCGGGAGAAAAACTGTTTTTT	CASARGAFSGEKLFF
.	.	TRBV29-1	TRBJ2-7	TGCAGCGTTGAAGCTCCTCGGGACTCCCACTACGAGCAGTACTTC	CSVEAPRDSHYEQYF
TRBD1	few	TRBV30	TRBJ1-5	TGTGCCTGGGCAGGGGGGAGCAATCAGCCCCAGCATTTT	CAWAGGSNQPQHF